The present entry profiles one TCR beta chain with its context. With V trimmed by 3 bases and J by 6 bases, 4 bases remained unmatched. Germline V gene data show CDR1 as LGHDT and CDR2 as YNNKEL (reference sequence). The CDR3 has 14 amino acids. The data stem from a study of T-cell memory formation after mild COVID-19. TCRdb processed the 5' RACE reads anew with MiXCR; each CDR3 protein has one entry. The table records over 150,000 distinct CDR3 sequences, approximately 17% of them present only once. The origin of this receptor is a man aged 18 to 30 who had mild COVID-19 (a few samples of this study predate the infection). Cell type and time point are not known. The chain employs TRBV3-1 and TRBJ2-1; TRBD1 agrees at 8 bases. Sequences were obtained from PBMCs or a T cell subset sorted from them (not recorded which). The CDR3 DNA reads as TGTGCCAGCAGCCAGGACAGGGTAGCCAATGAGCAGTTCTTC. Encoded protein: CASSQDRVANEQFF.